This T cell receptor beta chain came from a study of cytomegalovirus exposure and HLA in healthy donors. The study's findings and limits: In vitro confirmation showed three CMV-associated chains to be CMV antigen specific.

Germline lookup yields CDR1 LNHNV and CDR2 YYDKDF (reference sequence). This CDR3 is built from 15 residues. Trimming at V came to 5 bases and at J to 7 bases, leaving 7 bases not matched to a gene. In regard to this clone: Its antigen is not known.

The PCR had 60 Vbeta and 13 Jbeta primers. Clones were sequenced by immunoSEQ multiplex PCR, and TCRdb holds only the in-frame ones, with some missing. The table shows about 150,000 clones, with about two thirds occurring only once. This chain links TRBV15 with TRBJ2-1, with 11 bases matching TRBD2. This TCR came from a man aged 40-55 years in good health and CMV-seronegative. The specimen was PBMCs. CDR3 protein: CATSDLAGGRNEQFF. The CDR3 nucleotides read TGTGCCACCAGCGATCTAGCGGGGGGAAGGAATGAGCAGTTCTTC.